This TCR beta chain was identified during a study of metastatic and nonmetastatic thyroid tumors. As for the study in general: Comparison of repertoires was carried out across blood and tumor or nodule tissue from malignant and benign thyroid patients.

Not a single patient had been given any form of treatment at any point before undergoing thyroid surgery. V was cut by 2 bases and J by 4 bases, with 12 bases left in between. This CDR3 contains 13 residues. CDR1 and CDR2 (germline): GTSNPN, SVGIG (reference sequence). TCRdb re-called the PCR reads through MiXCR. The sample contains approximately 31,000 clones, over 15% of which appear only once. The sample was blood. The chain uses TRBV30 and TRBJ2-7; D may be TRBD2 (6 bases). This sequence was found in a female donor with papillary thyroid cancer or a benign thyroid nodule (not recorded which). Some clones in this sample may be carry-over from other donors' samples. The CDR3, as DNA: TGTGCCTGGAGTAATTCGGGGGAGTACGAGCAGTACTTC. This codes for CAWSNSGEYEQYF.